This T cell receptor (beta chain) came from a study of T cells expressing NK-cell markers. CDR1 is MDHEN and CDR2 is SYDVKM in the germline V gene. There are 12 residues in the CDR3. Reanalyzing the 5' RACE reads, TCRdb keeps one entry per CDR3 protein, without DNA. The sample shows around 470,000 distinct CDR3 sequences, and 1.4% sits with its ten largest clones. The V call is TRBV28, the J call TRBJ1-5. This TCR came from a woman aged 50 to 60 in good health. Sequenced input: blood T cells: a sorted CD56 or NKG2C T cell subset, CD4+ or CD8+ T cells, or bulk PBMC T cells (not recorded which). The CDR3 reads CASSRPDQPQHF.